Below, 19 T cell receptor beta chains from the same sample are listed, as sequenced in a study of T cell clonality in common variable immunodeficiency. TCRdb's table, derived via immunoSEQ multiplex PCR, lists solely in-frame clones and lacks some. There are tens of thousands of clones in the sample, none observed a single time. The sample consisted of peripheral blood mononuclear cells. The origin of the receptors is a person between 18 and 75 years old in good health.

This clone was picked up many times. The read ends 3 residues shy of where the CDR3 ends; the end is completed using the germline J gene. V usage is TRBV5-8 and J usage is TRBJ2-3, with D possibly TRBD2 on 7 matching bases. Trimming left V 0 bases short and J 5 bases short, with 13 bases between. This CDR3 region has 15 residues. Germline CDR1 SGHTS, CDR2 YDEGEE. The CDR3 loop is CASSLGYREGDTQYF. The sequenced part of the CDR3 DNA is TGTGCCAGCAGCTTGGGTTACAGGGAGGGAGATACG.

This clone was seen at least ten times. The read gets to within 3 residues of the CDR3 end, and the germline J gene fills in the rest. The chain carries TRBV30 and TRBJ2-7; 11 nucleotides match TRBD1. The ends lost 0 bases at V and 3 bases at J; junction bases unmatched: 1. The CDR3 is made up of 14 amino acids. The V gene's germline CDR1 is GTSNPN and CDR2 SVGIG (reference sequence). CDR3 region: CAWSVGTGGYEQYF. Incomplete CDR3 DNA: TGTGCCTGGAGTGTAGGGACAGGGGGCTACGAG.

This clone was observed at least ten times. The CDR3 loop reads CASSPLTGLNTGELFF. The sequenced CDR3 bases are TGCGCCAGCAGCCCCCTGACAGGGCTTAACACCGGGGAG. The chain has TRBV4-1 and TRBJ2-2, with 7 bases fitting TRBD1. Coverage ceases 3 residues before the CDR3 finishes, and the germline J gene fills in the end. Germline V lookup: CDR1 MGHRA, CDR2 YSYEKL. This CDR3 region has 16 residues. The V segment lost 4 bases and the J segment 2 bases; nucleotides outside the gene matches: 7.

This clone was observed many times. The read ends 3 residues before the CDR3 terminus; that terminus is restored from the germline J gene. The chain links TRBV6-2 or TRBV6-3 to TRBJ2-7; D possibly matches TRBD1 or TRBD2 (5 bases each). The CDR3 sequence is 14 residues long. CDR1 and CDR2 (germline): MNHEY, SVGEGT. Trimming left V 7 bases short and J 3 bases short, with 16 bases between. The sequenced CDR3 bases are TGTGCCAGCACGACAACCAGGGAGAACTACGAG. As protein: CASTTTRENYE. The whole CDR3 sequence is CASTTTRENYEQYF.

This clone was picked up many times. The CDR3 end is not reached by the read, which stops 3 residues before it; the germline J gene fills it in. The V gene is TRBV7-9, the J gene TRBJ1-2; 8 bases match TRBD1. Germline CDR1 reads SEHNR; CDR2 reads FQNEAQ (reference sequence). V was clipped by 1 base and J by 7 bases; unmatched bases: 2. This CDR3 is 13 amino acids long. CDR3 in amino acids: CASSLGTGGGYTF. The covered CDR3 bases are TGTGCCAGCAGCTTAGGAACAGGGGGTGGC.

At least ten counts were recorded for this clone. Coverage ceases 3 residues before the CDR3 finishes, and the germline J gene fills in the end. The gene calls are TRBV5-1 and TRBJ1-6; the D gene is possibly TRBD1 (6 bases). This CDR3 spans 16 amino acids. The V end was cut by 4 bases, the J end by 2 bases, with 13 bases between. Germline lookup yields CDR1 SGHRS and CDR2 YFSETQ. The CDR3 loop reads CASSLKQGAYNSPLHF. The part of the CDR3 DNA that was read is TGCGCCAGCAGCCTGAAACAGGGTGCCTATAATTCACCC.

This clone was found many times. The missing CDR3 end, 3 residues past where the read stops, is filled in from the germline J gene. This rearrangement joins TRBV5-1 to TRBJ1-6; no clear D. V was pared by 4 bases and J by 0 bases, with 8 bases between. Germline values: CDR1 SGHRS, CDR2 YFSETQ. The CDR3 spans 15 residues. CDR3 bases read: TGCGCCAGCAGCCCTAGAAGCTCCTATAATTCACCC. It is translated as CASSPRSSYNSP. The entire CDR3 reads CASSPRSSYNSPLHF.

There are many counts of this clone. The CDR3 goes on 3 residues after the read ends, and that part is filled in from the germline J gene. The chain has TRBV20-1 and TRBJ2-2; TRBD2 might be the D (5 bases). V dropped 2 bases and J dropped 7 bases, with 20 bases sitting between them. Germline V gives CDR1 DFQATT, CDR2 SNEGSKA (reference sequence). The CDR3 has 16 amino acids. CDR3 sequence reads: CSARIQEASLGGELFF. The sequenced CDR3 bases are TGCAGTGCTAGAATTCAAGAGGCTAGCCTGGGCGGGGAG.

This clone was seen many times. The chain's CDR3 is CASDTDSYNEQFF. The DNA read from the CDR3 is TGTGCCTCTGACACCGACTCCTACAATGAG. The gene calls are TRBV30 and TRBJ2-1, with D unresolved. The sequence runs out 3 residues before the end of the CDR3; the remainder is reconstructed from the germline J gene. The CDR3 spans 13 residues. The V end lost 7 bases, the J end lost 0 bases, and 10 bases lay between the germline ends. Germline V gene data show CDR1 as GTSNPN and CDR2 as SVGIG (reference sequence).

At least ten counts were recorded for this clone. The read ends 3 residues early relative to the CDR3; the germline J gene fills the gap. The V gene is TRBV7-3, the J gene TRBJ1-1; TRBD1 aligns across 8 bases. The CDR3 covers 13 residues. Germline V lookup: CDR1 SGHTA, CDR2 FQGTGA. With 3 bases clipped from V and 7 bases from J, the junction kept 4 bases outside the gene matches. The CDR3 sequence is CASSFQGASEAFF. The part of the CDR3 DNA that was read is TGTGCCAGCAGCTTCCAGGGGGCAAGTGAA.

This clone has at least ten counts. The read ends 3 residues shy of where the CDR3 ends; the end is completed using the germline J gene. The chain employs TRBV30 and TRBJ1-2; D might be TRBD1 (5 bases). With 5 bases removed from V and 1 base from J, the gap between germline ends came to 8 bases. Germline V gene data show CDR1 as GTSNPN and CDR2 as SVGIG (reference sequence). The CDR3 covers 12 residues. The part of the CDR3 DNA that was read is TGTGCCTGGGACAGCAATAACTATGGC. This encodes CAWDSNNYG. The full CDR3 sequence reads CAWDSNNYGYTF.

This clone was recorded at least ten times. Coverage ceases 3 residues before the CDR3 finishes, and the germline J gene fills in the end. V usage is TRBV29-1 and J usage is TRBJ1-2; 8 bases agree with TRBD1. Germline CDR1 reads SQVTM; CDR2 reads ANQGSEA. This CDR3 is built from 15 residues. CDR3 DNA, as far as it was read: TGCAGCGCTCCCCGACAGGGGAGCTCCTACAATGAG. Encoded protein: CSAPRQGSSYNE. The CDR3 in its entirety is CSAPRQGSSYNEYTF.

This clone was seen at least ten times. The read comes to an end 3 residues before the CDR3 does, leaving the germline J gene to fill in the end. This rearrangement joins TRBV20-1 to TRBJ1-1, with 8 bases that match TRBD1. Trimming removed 6 bases from V and 4 bases from J; junction bases left unmatched: 10. The CDR3 spans 14 residues. Germline CDR1 and CDR2: DFQATT and SNEGSKA (reference sequence). CDR3 bases read: TGCAGTGCGACCGATACGACAGGGGCCACTGAA. As protein: CSATDTTGATE. The CDR3 as a whole reads CSATDTTGATEAFF.

This clone has at least ten counts. The CDR3 extends 3 residues past the end of the read, so its final part is completed from the germline J gene. The chain recombines TRBV7-8 with TRBJ1-1; tentative D call: TRBD1 (5 bases). From germline, CDR1 is SGHVS and CDR2 FQNEAQ. The CDR3 contains 12 residues. The CDR3 region is CASSERTGWAFF. The CDR3 bases that were read are TGTGCCAGCAGCGAGAGAACAGGTTGG. The whole variable domain, remainder taken from reference TRBV7-8 and TRBJ1-1, is GAGVSQSPRYKVAKRGQDVALRCDPISGHVSLFWYQQALGQGPEFLTYFQNEAQLDKSGLPSDRFFAERPEGSVSTLKIQRTQQEDSAVYLCASSERTGWAFFGQGTRLTVV.

This clone came up many times. The CDR3 reads CASRRGSSGSNYGYTF. CDR3 bases read: TGTGCCAGTAGGCGGGGCAGTTCAGGATCCAACTATGGC. The rearrangement uses TRBV19 and TRBJ1-2; a weak D match, TRBD1 (5 bases). From the germline J gene comes the end of the CDR3, since the read stops 3 residues before it. V lost 6 bases and J 2 bases, leaving 19 bases between the germline ends. This CDR3 contains 16 residues. Germline V CDR1 and CDR2: LNHDA, SQIVND (reference sequence).

This clone was picked up many times. The sequenced part of the CDR3 DNA is TGTGCCAGCAGTCCCAGGGGGAGTAGCAATCAGCCC. Translation: CASSPRGSSNQP. The full-length CDR3 reads as CASSPRGSSNQPQHF. The J gene is TRBJ1-5, the V gene TRBV6-2 or TRBV6-3; 7 bases agree with TRBD1. From the germline J gene comes the end of the CDR3, since the read stops 3 residues before it. The CDR3 has 15 amino acids. Per germline, CDR1 MNHEY and CDR2 SVGEGT. Losses at the gene ends were 5 bases for V and 0 bases for J; bases not matched to a gene: 4.

This clone was detected ten times or more. The sequence runs out 3 residues before the end of the CDR3; the remainder is reconstructed from the germline J gene. The chain joins TRBV5-5 to TRBJ2-5; 7 bases match TRBD1. The CDR3 is made up of 14 amino acids. CDR1 and CDR2 from the germline V gene are SGHKS and YYEKEE (reference sequence). The trim removed 5 bases at V and 4 bases at J, leaving 8 bases unmatched. Incomplete CDR3 DNA: TGTGCCAGCAGTCGGGACAGAACTTTAGAGACC. Protein: CASSRDRTLET. The whole CDR3 protein is CASSRDRTLETQYF.

This clone was observed at least ten times. The read halts 3 residues ahead of the CDR3 end, with the missing end drawn from the germline J gene. The rearrangement uses TRBV7-8 and TRBJ2-2; maybe TRBD2 (5 bases). The V and J ends lost 2 bases and 1 base respectively, with 11 bases between them. CDR1 and CDR2 (germline): SGHVS, FQNEAQ. CDR3 length equals 16 residues. The sequenced part of the CDR3 DNA is TGTGCCAGCAGCTTAAGAAGAAGCGGGAACACCGGGGAG. Translated: CASSLRRSGNTGE. The CDR3 in full is CASSLRRSGNTGELFF.

This clone has ten or more counts. Sequencing ends 3 residues short of the CDR3 end; the germline J gene provides the rest. This rearrangement joins TRBV2 to TRBJ2-5; TRBD1 might be the D (7 bases). Per germline, CDR1 SNHLY and CDR2 FYNNEI. The CDR3 consists of 14 residues. The V gene lost 8 bases and the J gene lost 5 bases, with 18 bases spanning the gap. The DNA read from the CDR3 is TGTGCCAGCGCGGGACAGCCCCAAGGGGAGACC. It specifies CASAGQPQGET. The whole CDR3 sequence reads CASAGQPQGETQYF.